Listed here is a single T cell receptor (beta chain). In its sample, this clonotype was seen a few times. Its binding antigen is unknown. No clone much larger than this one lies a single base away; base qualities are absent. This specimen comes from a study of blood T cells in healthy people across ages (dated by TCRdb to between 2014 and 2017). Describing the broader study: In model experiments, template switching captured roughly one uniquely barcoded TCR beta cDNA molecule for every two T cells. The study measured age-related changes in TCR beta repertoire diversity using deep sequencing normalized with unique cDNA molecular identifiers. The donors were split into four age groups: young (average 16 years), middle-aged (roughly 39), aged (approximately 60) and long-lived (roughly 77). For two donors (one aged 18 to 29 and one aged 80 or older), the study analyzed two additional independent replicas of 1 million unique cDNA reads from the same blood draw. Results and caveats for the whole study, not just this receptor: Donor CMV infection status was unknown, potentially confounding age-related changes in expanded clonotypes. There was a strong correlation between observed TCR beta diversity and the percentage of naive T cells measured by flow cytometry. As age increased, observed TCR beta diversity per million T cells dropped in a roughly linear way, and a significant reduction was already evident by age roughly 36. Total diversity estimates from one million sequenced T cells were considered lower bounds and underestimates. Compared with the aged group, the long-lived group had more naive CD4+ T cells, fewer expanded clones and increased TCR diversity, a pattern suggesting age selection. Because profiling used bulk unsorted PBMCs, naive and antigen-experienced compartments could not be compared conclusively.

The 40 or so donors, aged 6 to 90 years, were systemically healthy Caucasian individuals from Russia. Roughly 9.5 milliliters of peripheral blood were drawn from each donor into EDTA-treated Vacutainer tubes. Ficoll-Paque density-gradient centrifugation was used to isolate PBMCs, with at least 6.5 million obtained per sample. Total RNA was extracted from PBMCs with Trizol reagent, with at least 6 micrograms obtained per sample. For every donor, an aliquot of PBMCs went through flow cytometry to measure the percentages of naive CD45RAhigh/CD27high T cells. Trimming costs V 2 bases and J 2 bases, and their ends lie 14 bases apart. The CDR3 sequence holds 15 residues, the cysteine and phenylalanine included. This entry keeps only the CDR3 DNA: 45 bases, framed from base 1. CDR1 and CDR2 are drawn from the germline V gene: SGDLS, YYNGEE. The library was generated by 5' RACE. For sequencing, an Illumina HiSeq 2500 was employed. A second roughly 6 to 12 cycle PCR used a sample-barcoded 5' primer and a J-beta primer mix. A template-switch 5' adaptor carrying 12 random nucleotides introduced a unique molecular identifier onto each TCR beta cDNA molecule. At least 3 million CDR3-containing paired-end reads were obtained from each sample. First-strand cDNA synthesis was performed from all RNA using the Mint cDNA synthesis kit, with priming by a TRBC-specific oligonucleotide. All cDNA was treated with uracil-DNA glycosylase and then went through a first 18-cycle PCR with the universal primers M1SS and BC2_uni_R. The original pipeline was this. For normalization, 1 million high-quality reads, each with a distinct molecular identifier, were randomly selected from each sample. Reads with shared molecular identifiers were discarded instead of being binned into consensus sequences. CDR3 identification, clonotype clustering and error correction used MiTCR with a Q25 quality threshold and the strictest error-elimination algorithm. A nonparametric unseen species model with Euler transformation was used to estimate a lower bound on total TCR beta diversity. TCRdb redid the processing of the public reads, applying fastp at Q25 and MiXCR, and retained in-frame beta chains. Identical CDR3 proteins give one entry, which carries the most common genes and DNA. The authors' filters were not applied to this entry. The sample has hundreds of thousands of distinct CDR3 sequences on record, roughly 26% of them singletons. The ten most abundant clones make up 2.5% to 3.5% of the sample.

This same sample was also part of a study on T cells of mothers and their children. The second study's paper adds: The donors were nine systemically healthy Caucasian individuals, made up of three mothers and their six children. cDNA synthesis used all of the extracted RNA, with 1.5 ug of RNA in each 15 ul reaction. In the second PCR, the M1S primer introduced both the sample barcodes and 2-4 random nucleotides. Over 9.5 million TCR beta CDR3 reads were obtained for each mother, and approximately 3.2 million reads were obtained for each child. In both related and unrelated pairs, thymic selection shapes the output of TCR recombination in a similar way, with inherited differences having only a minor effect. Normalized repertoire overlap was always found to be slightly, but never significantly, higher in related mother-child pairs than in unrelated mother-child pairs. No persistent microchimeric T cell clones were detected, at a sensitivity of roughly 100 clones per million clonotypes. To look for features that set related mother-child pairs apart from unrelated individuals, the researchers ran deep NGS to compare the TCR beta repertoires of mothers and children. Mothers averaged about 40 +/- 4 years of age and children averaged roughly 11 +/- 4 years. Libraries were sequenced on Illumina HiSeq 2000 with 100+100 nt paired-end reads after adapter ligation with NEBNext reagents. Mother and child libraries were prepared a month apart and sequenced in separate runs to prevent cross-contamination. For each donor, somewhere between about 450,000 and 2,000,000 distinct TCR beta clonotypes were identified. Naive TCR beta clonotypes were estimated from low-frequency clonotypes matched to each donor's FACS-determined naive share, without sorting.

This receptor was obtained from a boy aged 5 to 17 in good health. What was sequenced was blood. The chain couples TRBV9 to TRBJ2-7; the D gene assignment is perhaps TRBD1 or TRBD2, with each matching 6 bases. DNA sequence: TGTGCCAGCAGCGTTGAGGGGGGCGCGGCCTACGAGCAGTACTTC. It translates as CASSVEGGAAYEQYF.